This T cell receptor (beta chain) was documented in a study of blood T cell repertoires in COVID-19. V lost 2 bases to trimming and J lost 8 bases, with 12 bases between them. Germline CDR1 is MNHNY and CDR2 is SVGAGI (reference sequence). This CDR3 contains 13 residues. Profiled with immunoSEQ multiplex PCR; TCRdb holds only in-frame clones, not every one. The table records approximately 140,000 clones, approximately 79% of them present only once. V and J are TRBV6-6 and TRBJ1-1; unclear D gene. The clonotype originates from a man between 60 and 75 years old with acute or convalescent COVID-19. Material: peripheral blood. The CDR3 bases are TGTGCCAGCAGTTACCCTAGCGTCGGGGAAGCTTTCTTT. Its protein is CASSYPSVGEAFF.